The rows below give T cell receptor beta chains drawn from one sample of a study of technical replicates of blood from several donors. Sequenced by immunoSEQ multiplex PCR; TCRdb stores in-frame clones only, minus some. The sample has around 75,000 clones; just over 90% are singletons. Sequencing was performed on T cells isolated from PBMCs. All receptors derive from a human donor in good health. CDR3s include the opening cysteine and the closing phenylalanine or tryptophan. The order of the fields is V gene, J gene, D gene, CDR3 length, CDR3 protein. D genes are given only for firm matches.

TRBV5-1,TRBJ2-5,-,13,CASSPRQEETQYF
TRBV6-4,TRBJ1-5,-,15,CASSDRGGWDQPQHF
TRBV4-1,TRBJ2-7,TRBD2,16,CASSQGPLAGVSEQYF
TRBV28,TRBJ2-7,-,14,CASSLLTGYYEQYF
TRBV7-6,TRBJ2-1,TRBD2,18,CASSFVVAGGRQDNEQFF
TRBV7-9,TRBJ2-7,TRBD1,15,CASSPRTGTPTEQYF
TRBV6-5,TRBJ1-1,-,15,CASSYSKGLNTEAFF
TRBV6-1,TRBJ1-2,-,13,CASSEGLVDGYTF
TRBV6-1,TRBJ2-1,-,14,CASSPTGSYNEQFF
TRBV6-1,TRBJ2-5,TRBD1,13,CASNTGVRETQYF
TRBV28,TRBJ1-5,TRBD1,16,CASSLSGQGLNQPQHF
TRBV6-5,TRBJ2-1,-,12,CATKAVYNEQFF
TRBV18,TRBJ2-3,-,16,CASSPTSHPSTDTQYF
TRBV4-1,TRBJ1-1,-,13,CASSLQGSSEAFF
TRBV6-1,TRBJ2-7,TRBD1,15,CASSEGTGDLYEQYF
TRBV11-2,TRBJ2-7,TRBD1,14,CASSSGQGLYEQYF
TRBV5-4,TRBJ1-1,-,13,CASSLTVNTEAFF
TRBV11-2,TRBJ1-2,-,14,CASSLVESGYGYTF
TRBV4-2,TRBJ2-7,-,16,CASSPWGVLAGYEQYF
TRBV5-4,TRBJ2-7,TRBD2,15,CASSSGTSGSYEQYF
TRBV5-1,TRBJ2-2,-,18,CASSTIETGTLNTGELFF
TRBV19,TRBJ2-1,TRBD2,18,CASSIMGGNDFSYNEQFF
TRBV6-5,TRBJ2-7,-,12,CASRHHSYEQYF
TRBV15,TRBJ1-2,TRBD1,12,CATQGQDYGYTF
TRBV5-1,TRBJ2-3,-,15,CASSLAGLSGDTQYF
TRBV6-1,TRBJ2-7,TRBD2,13,CASSERGGDEQYF
TRBV5-4,TRBJ2-1,TRBD1,15,CASSLTGTGTEGQFF
TRBV4-1,TRBJ2-7,-,16,CASSRIPDPARYEQYF
TRBV19,TRBJ2-7,-,13,CASSYGRSYEQYF